A selection of T cell receptor beta chains follows, all from one sample in a study of blood T cell repertoires in COVID-19. Profiling relied on immunoSEQ multiplex PCR, and the TCRdb table lists in-frame clones only, not all of them. The table includes some 87,000 clones, roughly 79% detected once. The specimen was peripheral blood. These receptors all stem from a human donor in a cohort sampled during active COVID-19. CDR3s include the opening cysteine and the closing phenylalanine or tryptophan. The D gene is left open where the match is weak. Rows give clone size only sometimes, using once, few, many, or a class for an expanded clone.

V gene: TRBV7-9
clone size: -
J gene: TRBJ2-1
D gene: -
CDR3 protein: CASSNVQNPDNRQFF
CDR3 DNA: TGTGCCAGCAGCAACGTACAAAACCCGGACAACCGGCAGTTCTTC

V gene: TRBV25-1
clone size: -
J gene: TRBJ2-2
D gene: TRBD1
CDR3 protein: CASSELGDRAMETGELFF
CDR3 DNA: TGTGCCAGCAGTGAACTAGGGGACAGGGCCATGGAAACCGGGGAGCTGTTTTTT

V gene: TRBV2
clone size: -
J gene: TRBJ2-7
D gene: -
CDR3 protein: CASSMVDEQYF
CDR3 DNA: TGTGCCAGTTCTATGGTGGACGAGCAGTACTTC

V gene: TRBV7-2
clone size: -
J gene: TRBJ1-2
D gene: -
CDR3 protein: CASSLAPGDYGYTF
CDR3 DNA: TGTGCCAGCAGCTTAGCCCCAGGGGACTATGGCTACACCTTC

V gene: TRBV14
clone size: -
J gene: TRBJ2-7
D gene: TRBD2
CDR3 protein: CASSQGGGFYTEQYF
CDR3 DNA: TGTGCCAGCAGCCAAGGGGGAGGGTTCTACACTGAGCAGTACTTC

V gene: TRBV4-1
clone size: few
J gene: TRBJ2-1
D gene: -
CDR3 protein: CASSQLWPSAGQKGNEQFF
CDR3 DNA: TGCGCCAGCAGCCAACTATGGCCATCCGCGGGACAGAAGGGCAATGAGCAGTTCTTC

V gene: TRBV19
clone size: -
J gene: TRBJ2-5
D gene: -
CDR3 protein: CASSPGIQETQYF
CDR3 DNA: TGTGCCAGTAGTCCCGGGATCCAAGAGACCCAGTACTTC

V gene: TRBV5-1
clone size: once
J gene: TRBJ1-2
D gene: -
CDR3 protein: CASSRGVYGYTF
CDR3 DNA: TGCGCCAGCAGTCGGGGAGTCTATGGCTACACCTTC

V gene: TRBV7-2
clone size: -
J gene: TRBJ1-2
D gene: -
CDR3 protein: CAQTGGSTTNYGYTF
CDR3 DNA: TGTGCCCAAACCGGCGGTTCAACTACTAACTATGGCTACACCTTC

V gene: TRBV24-1
clone size: -
J gene: TRBJ1-1
D gene: TRBD1
CDR3 protein: CATSLQGSTEAFF
CDR3 DNA: TGTGCCACCAGCCTACAGGGGAGCACTGAAGCTTTCTTT

V gene: TRBV6-5
clone size: -
J gene: TRBJ2-3
D gene: TRBD1
CDR3 protein: CASSSVRGRGGDTQYF
CDR3 DNA: TGTGCCAGCAGTTCGGTCAGGGGGCGCGGTGGAGATACGCAGTATTTT

V gene: TRBV11-2
clone size: once
J gene: TRBJ2-5
D gene: TRBD2
CDR3 protein: CASSLEVLAGELSHETQYF
CDR3 DNA: TGTGCCAGCAGCTTAGAGGTACTAGCGGGGGAACTAAGCCATGAGACCCAGTACTTC

V gene: TRBV7-9
clone size: -
J gene: TRBJ1-1
D gene: TRBD1
CDR3 protein: CASSQGGSGLEAFF
CDR3 DNA: TGTGCCAGCAGCCAGGGGGGCTCCGGGCTTGAAGCTTTCTTT

V gene: TRBV6-5
clone size: -
J gene: TRBJ1-2
D gene: -
CDR3 protein: CASSYNRLGYGYTF
CDR3 DNA: TGTGCCAGCAGTTATAATCGGCTAGGCTATGGCTACACCTTC

V gene: TRBV4-2
clone size: once
J gene: TRBJ1-6
D gene: -
CDR3 protein: CASSQVGDKNSPLHF
CDR3 DNA: TGTGCCAGCAGCCAAGTAGGGGACAAGAATTCACCCCTCCACTTT

V gene: TRBV6-5
clone size: -
J gene: TRBJ2-7
D gene: TRBD2
CDR3 protein: CASSPGRVYEQYF
CDR3 DNA: TGTGCCAGCAGTCCAGGGAGGGTCTACGAGCAGTACTTC

V gene: TRBV6-1
clone size: -
J gene: TRBJ2-5
D gene: TRBD1
CDR3 protein: CASSEWGDRGQETQYF
CDR3 DNA: TGTGCCAGCAGTGAATGGGGGGACAGGGGGCAAGAGACCCAGTACTTC

V gene: TRBV9
clone size: -
J gene: TRBJ2-1
D gene: -
CDR3 protein: CASSASAGAYNEQFF
CDR3 DNA: TGTGCCAGCAGCGCCTCGGCGGGGGCATACAATGAGCAGTTCTTC

V gene: TRBV7-9
clone size: few
J gene: TRBJ1-5
D gene: TRBD1
CDR3 protein: CASSSSTGHQPQHF
CDR3 DNA: TGTGCCAGCAGCTCCTCGACAGGGCATCAGCCCCAGCATTTT

V gene: TRBV28
clone size: -
J gene: TRBJ1-2
D gene: TRBD1
CDR3 protein: CASHTPDRDGGYTF
CDR3 DNA: TGTGCCAGCCATACCCCGGACAGGGACGGTGGCTACACCTTC

V gene: TRBV5-1
clone size: -
J gene: TRBJ1-1
D gene: -
CDR3 protein: CASSRGGTEAFF
CDR3 DNA: TGCGCCAGCAGCCGGGGAGGCACTGAAGCTTTCTTT

V gene: TRBV18
clone size: few
J gene: TRBJ1-1
D gene: TRBD1
CDR3 protein: CASSPLTGDEAFF
CDR3 DNA: TGTGCCAGCTCACCCTTGACAGGGGATGAAGCTTTCTTT

V gene: TRBV10-1
clone size: -
J gene: TRBJ2-3
D gene: -
CDR3 protein: CASSESGGDGTDTQYF
CDR3 DNA: TGCGCCAGCAGTGAATCCGGGGGAGATGGCACAGATACGCAGTATTTT

V gene: TRBV6-6
clone size: few
J gene: TRBJ2-7
D gene: -
CDR3 protein: CASKSRAGSEQYF
CDR3 DNA: TGTGCCAGCAAATCACGGGCGGGGTCCGAGCAGTACTTC

V gene: TRBV4-1
clone size: -
J gene: TRBJ1-3
D gene: -
CDR3 protein: CASSQGYQGPSGNTIYF
CDR3 DNA: TGCGCCAGCAGCCAAGGATACCAGGGGCCCTCTGGAAACACCATATATTTT

V gene: TRBV4-1
clone size: -
J gene: TRBJ2-2
D gene: TRBD1
CDR3 protein: CASSPWGTGGAGELFF
CDR3 DNA: TGCGCCAGCAGCCCCTGGGGGACAGGAGGGGCCGGGGAGCTGTTTTTT

V gene: TRBV29-1
clone size: -
J gene: TRBJ2-3
D gene: -
CDR3 protein: CSVYTDTQYF
CDR3 DNA: TGCAGCGTATACACAGATACGCAGTATTTT

V gene: TRBV5-6
clone size: -
J gene: TRBJ1-1
D gene: -
CDR3 protein: CASSLWWQDTEAFF
CDR3 DNA: TGTGCCAGCAGCTTGTGGTGGCAGGACACTGAAGCTTTCTTT